Sequencing of this T cell receptor (beta chain) was carried out in a study of T cell clonotyping in hematopoietic cell transplantation. CDR1 and CDR2 (germline): SGHTS, YDEGEE. The CDR3 contains 12 residues. Losses at the gene ends were 2 bases for V and 8 bases for J; bases not matched to a gene: 2. Repertoires were generated with immunoSEQ multiplex PCR, while TCRdb's copy carries only in-frame clones and drops some. The sample comprises over 25,000 clones, about 94% of which are singletons, and about 10% rests with the top ten. On this clone: Its antigen is undetermined.

Whole-study findings and limits: Recipient TCR diversity dropped after transplant; expanded clonotypes rose from day 30 to 180. Few recipient clonotypes overlapped donors; over 95% were de novo at given depth.

This TCR was sampled from a female patient between 50 and 60 years old who had an allogeneic stem cell transplant from a related donor, so the T cells may come from the graft donor. Some clones in this sample may be carry-over from other donors' samples. The chain recombines TRBV5-8 with TRBJ1-1, with 8 bases matching TRBD1. The sample consisted of PBMCs, taken 100 days after allogeneic stem cell transplant. The CDR3 reads CASSFRQGEAFF. The DNA of the CDR3 is TGTGCCAGCAGCTTTCGACAGGGGGAAGCTTTCTTT.